What follows describes a single T cell receptor beta chain. The antigen remains undetermined. The CDR3 contains 16 residues. Trimming took 4 bases from V and 3 from J; bases not matched to a gene: 9. CDR1 and CDR2 from the germline V gene are MNHNS and SASEGT. The data were taken from a study of cytomegalovirus exposure and HLA in healthy donors. The PCR ran on 60 Vbeta and 13 Jbeta primers. Original analysis: Among the unique TCR beta chains that a later analysis counted, around 82 million in all, about 10 million were shared. Profiling relied on immunoSEQ multiplex PCR, and the TCRdb table lists in-frame clones only, not all of them. V, J and clone size reflect that table, while D and trimming were determined from the DNA. Found here are under 110,000 clones, 60% to 75% of them singletons; the top ten hold about 1.9%. Study results and caveats: Researchers reported in a later analysis that a missense DCLRE1C variant was tied to TCR beta V- and J-gene trimming. Sequencing had likely introduced a cluster of highly shared sequence variants as an artifact. Versus the approximately 700-donor mean, an Asian-associated ancestry cluster reportedly showed fewer N-insertions in a later analysis.

Material for sequencing was PBMCs. The chain has TRBV6-1 and TRBJ1-2, with 9 bases aligning to TRBD1. The TCR originated in a woman aged 35 to 49 in good health and CMV-seronegative. The CDR3 region is CASSGSERQGDYGYTF. For the CDR3, the DNA is TGTGCCAGCAGTGGGAGCGAGAGACAGGGGGACTATGGCTACACCTTC.